The present entry profiles one TCR beta chain with its context. Its antigen remains unknown. With 1 base clipped from V and 5 bases from J, the junction kept 8 bases outside the gene matches. The CDR3 covers 15 residues. From germline, CDR1 is DFQATT and CDR2 SNEGSKA (reference sequence). The record originates from a study of T cell repertoires in cytomegalovirus infection. General observations from the study: The study found HLA-C-restricted CMV-specific TCR beta clonotypes dominating the ex vivo response.

TCRdb itself ran the reads through MiXCR, one entry per CDR3 protein. The sample yields under 500,000 distinct CDR3 sequences, approximately 42% seen once. The V and J genes are TRBV20-1 and TRBJ2-3, with TRBD2 identical over 8 bases. The input for sequencing was cultured PBMCs, taken from culture after CMV antigen stimulation. The sequence was obtained from a human donor in good health (CMV status not recorded). Some clones in this sample may be carry-over from other donors' samples. In nucleotides, the CDR3 is TGCAGTGCTAGAGCGCCGGGACTAGGGATAGATACGCAGTATTTT. Translation gives CSARAPGLGIDTQYF.